Each of the 9 T cell receptor beta chains below was sequenced from the same sample in a study of blood T cell repertoires in COVID-19. Data came from immunoSEQ multiplex PCR; TCRdb stores just in-frame clones and leaves some out. Among 150,000 to 200,000 clones listed, roughly four fifths were seen once. The sequencing input was peripheral blood. The receptors were gathered from a woman in her 30s with acute or convalescent COVID-19.

The rearrangement joins TRBV28 to TRBJ1-6; TRBD1 aligns across 7 bases. This CDR3 is 15 amino acids long. V lost 6 bases and J lost 7; bases outside the gene matches: 9. Germline CDR1 is MDHEN and CDR2 is SYDVKM. CDR3 coding DNA: TGTGCCAGCAGGGGACTTGACAGGGACAATTCACCCCTCCACTTT. This gives the protein CASRGLDRDNSPLHF.

This chain connects TRBV18 to TRBJ2-1, with 9 bases aligning to TRBD1. The CDR3 consists of 15 residues. Germline CDR1 and CDR2: KGHSH and LQKENI. V gave up 9 bases and J gave up 8 bases; unmatched junction bases: 14. The CDR3 nucleotides are TGTGCCAGACTCCCAGGGACAGGGAATGACGATGAGCAGTTCTTC. Its translation is CARLPGTGNDDEQFF. The whole variable domain, filled in from reference TRBV18 and TRBJ2-1, reads NAGVMQNPRHLVRRRGQEARLRCSPMKGHSHVYWYRQLPEEGLKFMVYLQKENIIDESGMPKERFSAEFPKEGPSILRIQQVVRGDSAAYFCARLPGTGNDDEQFFGPGTRLTVL.

This chain uses TRBV5-4 with TRBJ1-6, with no clear D. The CDR3 runs to 12 residues. Germline V gene data show CDR1 as SGHNT and CDR2 as YYREEE (reference sequence). V was pared by 5 bases and J by 7 bases, with 7 bases between. CDR3 sequence reads: CASRTTNSPLHF. The DNA of the CDR3 is TGTGCCAGCAGGACTACAAATTCACCCCTCCACTTT.

This chain connects TRBV6-5 to TRBJ1-2; no clear D. Trimming pared 4 bases from V and 4 bases from J, leaving 13 bases between. There are 14 residues in the CDR3. The V gene's germline CDR1 is MNHEY and CDR2 SVGAGI. CDR3 sequence reads: CASSSGRESYGYTF. The CDR3 coding sequence is TGTGCCAGCAGTTCTGGTAGGGAGAGCTATGGCTACACCTTC.

The chain recombines TRBV5-1 with TRBJ1-2, with 9 bases fitting TRBD1. Germline V lookup: CDR1 SGHRS, CDR2 YFSETQ. Trimming cost V 7 bases and J 5 bases; bases outside gene matches: 6. The CDR3 runs 13 residues. CDR3 loop: CASGEQGAYGYTF. The DNA of the CDR3 is TGCGCCAGCGGCGAACAGGGGGCGTATGGCTACACCTTC.

The J gene is TRBJ1-3, the V gene TRBV28; tentative D call: TRBD1 (5 bases). Germline CDR1 is MDHEN and CDR2 is SYDVKM. With 6 bases removed from V and 3 bases from J, the gap between germline ends came to 18 bases. The CDR3 extends over 16 amino acids. The CDR3 here is CASSPGGGFSGNTIYF. DNA for the CDR3: TGTGCCAGCAGCCCCGGCGGGGGGTTTAGTGGAAACACCATATATTTT.

This clone was found a few times. The V and J genes are TRBV28 and TRBJ1-1; 8 bases align to TRBD1. With V trimmed by 5 bases and J by 4 bases, 6 bases remained unmatched. There are 14 residues in the CDR3. Germline V gene sequence: CDR1 MDHEN, CDR2 SYDVKM. CDR3 bases: TGTGCCAGCAGTCGGACAGGGTCGGGCACTGAAGCTTTCTTT. This codes for CASSRTGSGTEAFF.

V is TRBV7-9 and J is TRBJ1-3; TRBD1 is a possible D gene (5 bases). CDR1 SEHNR and CDR2 FQNEAQ come from the germline V gene (reference sequence). This CDR3 comprises 18 residues. V dropped 6 bases and J dropped 0 bases, with 21 bases sitting between them. The CDR3 DNA sequence: TGTGCCAGCAGAGAAACCGGGACTGTCTCCCGCTCTGGAAACACCATATATTTT. Its translation is CASRETGTVSRSGNTIYF.

The V and J genes are TRBV19 and TRBJ2-7; a weak D match, TRBD1 (5 bases). The CDR3 extends over 16 amino acids. Germline V gene lookup returns CDR1 LNHDA and CDR2 SQIVND (reference sequence). Trimming took 3 bases from V and 3 from J, leaving 18 bases between them. The CDR3 nucleotides are TGTGCCAGTAGTATGGTCCAGGGTCAGGGAAACTACGAGCAGTACTTC. Residues: CASSMVQGQGNYEQYF.